The 14 T cell receptor beta chains below all came from one sample that was sequenced in a study of Graves' ophthalmopathy and Graves' hyperthyroidism. TCR beta CDR3 regions were amplified from RNA transcripts. First-round RT-PCR relied on HTBI primers, and a second-round multiplex PCR came next. Via MiXCR, TCRdb re-called the multiplex PCR reads, giving one row per CDR3 protein. The repertoire holds roughly 300,000 distinct CDR3 sequences, 15% to 20% seen once, with 10% to 15% in the top ten. Sequencing input: peripheral blood. These receptors were taken from an adult man with Graves' ophthalmopathy.

This clonotype has ten or more counts. The rearrangement uses TRBV6-1 and TRBJ1-5; D unresolved. This CDR3 has 14 residues. The V and J ends lost 9 bases and 0 bases respectively, with 12 bases between them. Germline CDR1 reads MNHNS; CDR2 reads SASEGT. CDR3 coding DNA: TGTGCCAGTTACCCGGGAAATAGCAATCAGCCCCAGCATTTT. This translates into CASYPGNSNQPQHF.

This clonotype is a singleton in its sample. The genes are TRBV28 and TRBJ1-2, with unresolved D. This CDR3 contains 13 residues. The germline V gene has CDR1 MDHEN and CDR2 SYDVKM. Trimming stripped 2 bases from V and 8 bases from J, with 12 bases between. CDR3 DNA sequence: TGTGCCAGCAGTTTAGGGTATCAACAGGGCTACACCTTC. Amino acids: CASSLGYQQGYTF.

This clonotype was counted ten times or more. This sequence joins TRBV6-1 and TRBJ2-7; the D is unclear. The CDR3 is 14 residues long. Germline CDR1 is MNHNS and CDR2 is SASEGT. V was trimmed by 2 bases and J by 4 bases, leaving 12 bases between them. This CDR3 reads CASSELMVGYEQYF. CDR3 bases: TGTGCCAGCAGTGAATTAATGGTGGGGTACGAGCAGTACTTC.

This clonotype was seen a handful of times. The chain couples TRBV6-1 to TRBJ1-6; D perhaps matches TRBD1 (6 bases). This CDR3 has 14 residues. V shed 7 bases and J shed 10 bases, with 17 bases lying between them. Per the germline V gene, CDR1 is MNHNS and CDR2 is SASEGT. DNA of the CDR3: TGTGCCAGCAACTCGCCAGGGGAGGGCTCACCCCTCCACTTT. Protein: CASNSPGEGSPLHF.

This clonotype was detected many times. The chain carries TRBV6-2 or TRBV6-3 and TRBJ1-1; D gene uncertain. Germline CDR1 MNHEY, CDR2 SVGEGT. This CDR3 has 13 residues. Trimming shortened V by 4 bases and J by 5 bases, and 11 bases separated the two germline ends. The CDR3 is CASSFEARTEAFF. As DNA, the CDR3 is TGTGCCAGCAGTTTTGAGGCGCGTACTGAAGCTTTCTTT.

This clonotype has just a few counts. The rearrangement uses TRBV18 and TRBJ2-2; D unclear. V lost 0 bases to trimming and J lost 0 bases, with 17 bases between them. In germline, CDR1 is KGHSH, CDR2 LQKENI. The CDR3 totals 19 residues. The CDR3 nucleotides read TGTGCCAGCTCACCACCAACGACGGAGTGGACCGCGAACACCGGGGAGCTGTTTTTT. It is translated as CASSPPTTEWTANTGELFF.

The chain uses TRBV12-3 or TRBV12-4 and TRBJ1-5; 8 nucleotides match TRBD1. There are 15 residues in the CDR3. V was clipped by 3 bases and J by 5 bases; unmatched bases: 6. DNA for the CDR3: TGTGCCAGCAGTTTGCCGGACAGGGACTATCAGCCCCAGCATTTT. It is translated as CASSLPDRDYQPQHF.

This clonotype was counted many times. V gene TRBV10-3 combines with J gene TRBJ2-7, with D possibly matching TRBD1 (6 bases). V was pared by 0 bases and J by 3 bases, with 15 bases between. CDR1 is ENHRY and CDR2 is SYGVKD in the germline V gene. This CDR3 is built from 16 residues. CDR3 residues: CAISESTGLTDYEQYF. The CDR3 nucleotides are TGTGCCATCAGTGAGTCGACAGGCCTAACGGACTACGAGCAGTACTTC.

At least ten counts were recorded for this clonotype. The V and J genes are TRBV19 and TRBJ2-7, with D perhaps matching TRBD1 (5 bases). The ends were cut back, 8 bases at V and 0 bases at J, with 14 bases in the middle. Germline assignment: CDR1 LNHDA and CDR2 SQIVND (reference sequence). The CDR3 covers 14 residues. For the CDR3, the DNA is TGTGCCAGTGTAAGGGGCAGGGTCTCCTACGAGCAGTACTTC. Translation: CASVRGRVSYEQYF.

At least ten counts were recorded for this clonotype. The chain joins TRBV6-1 to TRBJ1-1; D is perhaps TRBD1 (6 bases). CDR3 size: 13 residues. Germline values: CDR1 MNHNS, CDR2 SASEGT. The germline V and J ends were trimmed by 6 bases and 4 bases, with 12 bases remaining between them. The CDR3 coding sequence is TGTGCCAGCAGGAACGGGGGGGCCACTGAAGCTTTCTTT. Encoded protein: CASRNGGATEAFF.

This clonotype has ten or more counts. The chain is built from TRBV7-9 and TRBJ2-7; D uncertain. The CDR3 is 15 amino acids. Trimming stripped 1 base from V and 5 bases from J, with 15 bases between. The germline V gene encodes CDR1 SEHNR and CDR2 FQNEAQ (reference sequence). In DNA form, the CDR3 reads TGTGCCAGCAGCTTAGTGGGATATCAAGGAGACGAGCAGTACTTC. Protein sequence: CASSLVGYQGDEQYF.

This clonotype was counted at least ten times. This chain connects TRBV3-1 to TRBJ2-5, with D possibly TRBD1 on 6 matching bases. This CDR3 has 14 residues. V lost 1 base and J 5 bases, leaving 11 bases between the germline ends. Germline lookup yields CDR1 LGHDT and CDR2 YNNKEL (reference sequence). CDR3 residues: CASSQANRVETQYF. The CDR3 bases are TGTGCCAGCAGCCAAGCGAACAGGGTTGAGACCCAGTACTTC.

This clonotype occurred many times. The V gene is TRBV6-1, the J gene TRBJ2-7, with D possibly TRBD2 on 6 matching bases. In germline, CDR1 is MNHNS, CDR2 SASEGT. Trimming pared 6 bases from V and 2 bases from J, leaving 20 bases between. The CDR3 length is 16 residues. In nucleotides, the CDR3 is TGTGCCAGCAGATCTTGGGCCTCTGGGGGGACCTACGAGCAGTACTTC. Translated, it gives CASRSWASGGTYEQYF.

This clonotype was recorded many times. The V and J genes are TRBV6-5 and TRBJ1-5; no firm D call. CDR1 is MNHEY and CDR2 is SVGAGI in the germline V gene. V lost 9 bases and J 0 bases, leaving 9 bases between the germline ends. The CDR3 runs to 13 residues. CDR3 DNA: TGTGCCAGTACAAGAGGTAGCAATCAGCCCCAGCATTTT. As protein: CASTRGSNQPQHF.